This T cell receptor (beta chain) was retrieved from a study of Ad26.COV2.S vaccination and SARS-CoV-2 variants. In the study overall: Within the COV1001 Ad26.COV2.S trial arm, the donor was enrolled.

The study's findings and limits: In TCR breadth and depth analyses, total T cell responses may have been underestimated.

The CDR3 consists of 13 residues. Trimming pared 3 bases from V and 6 bases from J, leaving 8 bases between. Per the germline V gene, CDR1 is SGHAT and CDR2 is FQNNGV. Regarding treatment: some 20 received Ad26.COV2.S at low or high dose, single or two shots; 5 received placebo; per-sample allocation not given. Repertoires come from day 63 after the first vaccine or placebo injection. Clones were read by immunoSEQ multiplex PCR, and TCRdb kept only the in-frame ones, dropping some. The data hold around 380,000 clones, with approximately 90% observed a single time. This clone was found a few times. Its antigen is currently unknown.

The receptor comes from a person aged 18 to 65 who received the Ad26.COV2.S COVID-19 vaccine or a placebo. This specimen was peripheral blood, taken in a trial of Ad26.COV2.S vaccine versus placebo. The chain couples TRBV11-2 to TRBJ2-2, with unresolved D. Here the CDR3 reads CASSFRRSGELFF. Written as DNA, the CDR3 is TGTGCCAGCAGCTTCAGGAGATCCGGGGAGCTGTTTTTT.